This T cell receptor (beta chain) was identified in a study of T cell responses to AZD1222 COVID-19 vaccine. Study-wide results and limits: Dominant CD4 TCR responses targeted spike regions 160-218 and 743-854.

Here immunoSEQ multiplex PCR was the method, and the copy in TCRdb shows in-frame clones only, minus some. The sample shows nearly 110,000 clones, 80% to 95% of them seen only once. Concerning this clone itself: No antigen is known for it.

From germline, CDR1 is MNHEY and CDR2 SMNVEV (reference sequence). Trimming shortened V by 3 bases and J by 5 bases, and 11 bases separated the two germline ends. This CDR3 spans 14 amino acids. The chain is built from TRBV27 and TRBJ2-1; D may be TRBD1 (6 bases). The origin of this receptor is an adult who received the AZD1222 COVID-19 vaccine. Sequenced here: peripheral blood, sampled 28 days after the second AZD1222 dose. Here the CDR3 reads CASSFGTTNNEQFF. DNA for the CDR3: TGTGCCAGCAGTTTCGGGACAACGAACAATGAGCAGTTCTTC.